The clone carrying this TCR beta chain was detected a few times. Its cognate antigen is unknown. The sample originates from a study of cytomegalovirus exposure and HLA in healthy donors. Study-level results: DRB1 showed the most TCR associations and HLA-C the fewest in a later analysis, as rates varied by HLA locus. A later analysis, which compared TCR beta chains of equal frequency, found the HLA-associated ones more clonally expanded.

Both 60 Vbeta primers and 13 Jbeta primers went into the PCR. Authors' methods: There were tens of millions of unique TCR beta chains by a later count, and approximately 11 million of them were shared. The assay was immunoSEQ multiplex PCR, and TCRdb's table has in-frame clones only and misses some. The DNA gave D and trimming, while V, J and clone size come from that table. Here the sample spans about 260,000 clones, about 83% being singletons. The CDR3 is 13 residues long. Germline loops: CDR1 MNHNS, CDR2 SASEGT. The trim removed 4 bases at V and 11 bases at J, leaving 10 bases unmatched. The sequenced material came from PBMCs. This chain connects TRBV6-1 to TRBJ2-5, with 7 bases matching TRBD1. The TCR originated in a woman in her 40s in good health and CMV-seropositive. CDR3 residues: CASSGQGVGEQYF. The DNA of the CDR3 is TGTGCCAGCAGTGGACAGGGAGTGGGGGAGCAGTACTTC.